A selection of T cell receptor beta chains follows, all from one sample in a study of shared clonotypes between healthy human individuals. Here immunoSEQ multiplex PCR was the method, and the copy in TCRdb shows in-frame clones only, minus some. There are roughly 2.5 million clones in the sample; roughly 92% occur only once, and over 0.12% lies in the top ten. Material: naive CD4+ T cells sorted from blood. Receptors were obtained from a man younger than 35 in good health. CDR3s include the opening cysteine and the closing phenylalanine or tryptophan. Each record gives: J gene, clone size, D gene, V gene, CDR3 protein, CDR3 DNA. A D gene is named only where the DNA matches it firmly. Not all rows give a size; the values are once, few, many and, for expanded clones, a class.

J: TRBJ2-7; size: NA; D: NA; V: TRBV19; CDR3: CASSESGKTYEQYF; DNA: TGTGCCAGTAGTGAGAGCGGCAAAACCTACGAGCAGTACTTC
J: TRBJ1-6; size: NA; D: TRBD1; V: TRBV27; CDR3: CASSLRQGGSPLHF; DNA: TGTGCCAGCAGTCTCCGACAGGGTGGGTCACCCCTCCACTTT
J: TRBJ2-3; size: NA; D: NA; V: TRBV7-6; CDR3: CASGTNPTDTQYF; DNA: TGTGCCAGCGGGACCAACCCCACAGATACGCAGTATTTT
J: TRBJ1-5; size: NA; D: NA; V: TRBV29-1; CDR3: CSARQATLGYRNQPQHF; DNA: TGCAGCGCGCGACAGGCCACTCTCGGTTATCGCAATCAGCCCCAGCATTTT
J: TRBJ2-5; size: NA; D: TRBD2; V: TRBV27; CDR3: CASRPGLAGLTQYF; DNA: TGTGCCAGCCGCCCGGGACTAGCGGGACTGACCCAGTACTTC
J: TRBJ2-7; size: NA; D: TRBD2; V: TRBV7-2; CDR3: CASSLVSGGYEQYF; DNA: TGTGCCAGCAGCTTAGTTAGCGGGGGCTACGAGCAGTACTTC
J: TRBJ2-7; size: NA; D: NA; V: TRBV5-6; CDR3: CASSSDWGKSYEQYF; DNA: TGTGCCAGCAGCTCGGACTGGGGGAAATCCTACGAGCAGTACTTC
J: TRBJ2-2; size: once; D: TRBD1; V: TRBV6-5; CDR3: CASSLQGPNTGELFF; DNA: TGTGCCAGCAGTCTACAGGGGCCCAACACCGGGGAGCTGTTTTTT
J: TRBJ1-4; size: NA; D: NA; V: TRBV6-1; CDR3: CASSENRPGANEKLFF; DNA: TGTGCCAGCAGTGAGAACAGGCCCGGAGCTAATGAAAAACTGTTTTTT
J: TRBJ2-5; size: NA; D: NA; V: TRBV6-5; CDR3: CASSGRVRETQYF; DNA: TGTGCCAGCAGTGGCAGGGTCCGGGAGACCCAGTACTTC
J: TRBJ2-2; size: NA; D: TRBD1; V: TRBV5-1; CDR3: CASSLEGQGRSGELFF; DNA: TGCGCCAGCAGCTTGGAGGGACAGGGACGGTCCGGGGAGCTGTTTTTT
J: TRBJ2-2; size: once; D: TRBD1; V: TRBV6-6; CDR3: CASSQPGQMYTGELFF; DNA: TGTGCCAGCAGTCAGCCGGGACAGATGTACACCGGGGAGCTGTTTTTT
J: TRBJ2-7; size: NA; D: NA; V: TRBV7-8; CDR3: CASSLAQRTYEQYF; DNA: TGTGCCAGCAGCTTAGCTCAGAGAACCTACGAGCAGTACTTC
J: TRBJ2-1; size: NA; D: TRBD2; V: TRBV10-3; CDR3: CAISEFSGKIGEQFF; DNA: TGTGCCATCAGTGAGTTTAGCGGGAAGATCGGTGAGCAGTTCTTC
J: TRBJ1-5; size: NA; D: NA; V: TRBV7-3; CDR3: CASSPYPGSNQPQHF; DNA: TGTGCCAGCAGTCCATACCCAGGGAGTAATCAGCCCCAGCATTTT
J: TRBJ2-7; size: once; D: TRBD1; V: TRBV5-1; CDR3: CASSLPRTGGVYEQYF; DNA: TGCGCCAGCAGCTTGCCTAGGACAGGGGGAGTCTACGAGCAGTACTTC
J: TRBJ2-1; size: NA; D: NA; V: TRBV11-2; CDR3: CASSFQGSDEQFF; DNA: TGTGCCAGCAGCTTCCAGGGGTCCGATGAGCAGTTCTTC
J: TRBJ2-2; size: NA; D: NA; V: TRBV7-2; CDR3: CASSLARGATGELFF; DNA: TGTGCCAGCAGCTTAGCGAGGGGGGCCACCGGGGAGCTGTTTTTT
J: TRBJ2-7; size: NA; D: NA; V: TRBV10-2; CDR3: CASNSGTIEYEQYF; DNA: TGCGCCAGCAATTCCGGGACAATCGAATACGAGCAGTACTTC
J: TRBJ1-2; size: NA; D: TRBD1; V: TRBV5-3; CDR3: CARSLEGTGPNYGYTF; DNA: TGTGCCAGAAGCTTGGAGGGGACAGGCCCCAACTATGGCTACACCTTC
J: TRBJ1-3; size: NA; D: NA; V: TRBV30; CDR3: CAWSSGRDSPIYF; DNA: TGTGCCTGGAGTTCAGGGAGGGATTCCCCCATATATTTT
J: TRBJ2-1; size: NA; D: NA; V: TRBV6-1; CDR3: CASRRQAGYNEQFF; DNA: TGTGCCAGCAGAAGACAGGCCGGTTACAATGAGCAGTTCTTC
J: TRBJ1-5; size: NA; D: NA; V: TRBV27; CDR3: CASSLGFGGDQPQHF; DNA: TGTGCCAGCAGTTTGGGATTCGGTGGGGATCAGCCCCAGCATTTT
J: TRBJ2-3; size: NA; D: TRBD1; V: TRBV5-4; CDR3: CASSSGRTGGADTQYF; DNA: TGTGCCAGCAGCTCGGGAAGGACAGGGGGCGCAGATACGCAGTATTTT
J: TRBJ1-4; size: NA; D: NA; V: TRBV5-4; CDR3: CASSLSLSEKLFF; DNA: TGTGCCAGCAGCTTGTCGCTATCTGAAAAACTGTTTTTT
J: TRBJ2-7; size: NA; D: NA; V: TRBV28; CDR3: CASSLKGVGYEQYF; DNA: TGTGCCAGCAGTTTAAAAGGGGTCGGCTACGAGCAGTACTTC
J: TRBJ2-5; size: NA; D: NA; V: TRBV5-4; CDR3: CASSLGKGGFPQETQYF; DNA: TGTGCCAGCAGCTTGGGCAAAGGGGGGTTCCCCCAAGAGACCCAGTACTTC
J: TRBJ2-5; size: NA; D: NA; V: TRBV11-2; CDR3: CASSSKTRSLWETQYF; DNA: TGTGCCAGCAGCTCAAAGACTAGATCCCTATGGGAGACCCAGTACTTC
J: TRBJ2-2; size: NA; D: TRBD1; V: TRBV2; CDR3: CASMVQGGTGELFF; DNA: TGTGCCAGCATGGTACAGGGGGGCACCGGGGAGCTGTTTTTT
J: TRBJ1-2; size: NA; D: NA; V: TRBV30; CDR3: CAWSPGTHGYTF; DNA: TGTGCCTGGAGTCCAGGGACGCATGGCTACACCTTC
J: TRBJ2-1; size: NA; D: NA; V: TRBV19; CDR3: CASSAGDYNEQFF; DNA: TGTGCCAGTAGTGCCGGTGATTACAATGAGCAGTTCTTC
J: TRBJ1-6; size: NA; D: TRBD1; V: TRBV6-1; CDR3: CASRPGTANSPLHF; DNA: TGTGCCAGCAGGCCCGGGACAGCCAATTCACCCCTCCACTTT